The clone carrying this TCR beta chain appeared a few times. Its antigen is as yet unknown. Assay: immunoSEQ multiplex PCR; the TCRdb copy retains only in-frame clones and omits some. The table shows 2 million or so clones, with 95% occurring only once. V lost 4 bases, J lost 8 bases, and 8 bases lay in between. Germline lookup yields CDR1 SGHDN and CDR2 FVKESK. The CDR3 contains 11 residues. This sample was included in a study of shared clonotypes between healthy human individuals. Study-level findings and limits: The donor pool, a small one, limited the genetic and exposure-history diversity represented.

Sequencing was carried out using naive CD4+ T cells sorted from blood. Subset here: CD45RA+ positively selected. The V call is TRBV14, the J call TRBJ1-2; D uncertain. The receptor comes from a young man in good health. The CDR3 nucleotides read TGTGCCAGCAGCCGAAGTGGGGGCTACACCTTC. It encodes CASSRSGGYTF.